This T cell receptor beta chain was recorded in a study of blood T cell repertoires in COVID-19. The overall study: Sites in the United States, Italy and Spain provided acute and convalescent COVID-19 samples.

The data were produced by immunoSEQ multiplex PCR, yet TCRdb's version contains in-frame clones alone and is incomplete. The sample holds about 190,000 clones, 70% to 90% seen once. This TCR derives from a woman aged 40-49 years who had recovered from COVID-19. The sequenced sample was peripheral blood.

The CDR3 here is CASSSGGTWTGGDYGYTF. The CDR3 DNA follows: TGCGCCAGCAGCTCGGGTGGAACTTGGACAGGGGGCGACTATGGCTACACCTTC. The chain joins TRBV5-1 to TRBJ1-2, with 11 bases matching TRBD1. The trim removed 3 bases at V and 3 bases at J, leaving 13 bases unmatched. The germline gives CDR1 SGHRS, CDR2 YFSETQ. The CDR3 is made up of 18 amino acids.